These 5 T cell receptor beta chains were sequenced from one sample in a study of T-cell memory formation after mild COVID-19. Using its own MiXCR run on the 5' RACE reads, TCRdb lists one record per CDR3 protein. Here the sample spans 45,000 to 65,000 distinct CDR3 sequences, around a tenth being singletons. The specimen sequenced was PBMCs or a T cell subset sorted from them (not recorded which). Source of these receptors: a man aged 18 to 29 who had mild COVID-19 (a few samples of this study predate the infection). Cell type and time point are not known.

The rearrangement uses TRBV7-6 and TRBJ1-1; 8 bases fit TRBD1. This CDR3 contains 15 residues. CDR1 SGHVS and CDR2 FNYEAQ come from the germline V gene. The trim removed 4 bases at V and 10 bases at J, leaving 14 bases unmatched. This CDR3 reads CASSSRTGKLSGAFF. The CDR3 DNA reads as TGTGCCAGCAGCTCCCGGACAGGGAAACTGTCCGGAGCTTTCTTT.

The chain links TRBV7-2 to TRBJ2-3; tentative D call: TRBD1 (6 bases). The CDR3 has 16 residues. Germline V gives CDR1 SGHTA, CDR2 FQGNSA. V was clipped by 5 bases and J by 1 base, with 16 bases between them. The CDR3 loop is CASSTDTGSGTDTQYF. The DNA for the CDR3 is TGTGCCAGCAGCACCGATACAGGGAGCGGCACAGATACGCAGTATTTT.

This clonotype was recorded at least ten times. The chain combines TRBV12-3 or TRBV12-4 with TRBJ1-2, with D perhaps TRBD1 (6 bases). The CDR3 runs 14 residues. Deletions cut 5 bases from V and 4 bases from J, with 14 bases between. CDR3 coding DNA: TGTGCCAGCAGTCCAGGGGAGGGACTCTATGGCTACACCTTC. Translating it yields CASSPGEGLYGYTF.

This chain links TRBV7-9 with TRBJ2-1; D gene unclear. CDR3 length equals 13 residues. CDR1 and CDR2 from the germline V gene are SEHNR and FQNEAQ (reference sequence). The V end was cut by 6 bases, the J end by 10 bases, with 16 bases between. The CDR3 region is CASSVGFLVEQFF. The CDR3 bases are TGTGCCAGCAGTGTGGGGTTTTTGGTCGAGCAGTTCTTC. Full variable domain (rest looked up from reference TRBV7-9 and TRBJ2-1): DTGVSQNPRHKITKRGQNVTFRCDPISEHNRLYWYRQTLGQGPEFLTYFQNEAQLEKSRLLSDRFSAERPKGSFSTLEIQRTEQGDSAMYLCASSVGFLVEQFFGPGTRLTVL.

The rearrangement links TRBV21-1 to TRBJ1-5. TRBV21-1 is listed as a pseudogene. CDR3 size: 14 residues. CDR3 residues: CASSPIYERGPQHF. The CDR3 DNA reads TGTGCCAGCAGCCCTATATACGAGAGAGGGCCCCAGCATTTT.